This TCR beta chain was recovered during a study of OX40 agonist ivuxolimab in advanced cancers. Study-wide results and caveats: Expanded peripheral T cells had an undetermined antigen specificity.

Patients with a history of autoimmune disease or on systemic immunosuppression were excluded. A note on this clone: Its antigen is not known.

TCRdb keeps only in-frame clones here, not all; method: immunoSEQ multiplex PCR. The sample has about 80,000 clones, 70% to 90% seen once. The CDR3 is 14 residues long. The V gene's germline CDR1 is KGHSH and CDR2 LQKENI. The J segment lost 11 bases and the V segment lost 1 base, leaving 7 bases of the junction unmatched. The sequence came from an adult with an advanced solid tumor such as melanoma, head and neck, liver or kidney cancer. This material consisted of CD4+ or CD8+ T cells sorted from blood, taken in a trial of the OX40 agonist ivuxolimab. The chain carries TRBV18 and TRBJ2-5; 10 bases are a match to TRBD1. The CDR3 region is CASSPRQGAGEQYF. Here the CDR3 DNA reads TGTGCCAGCTCACCACGACAGGGGGCTGGGGAGCAGTACTTC.